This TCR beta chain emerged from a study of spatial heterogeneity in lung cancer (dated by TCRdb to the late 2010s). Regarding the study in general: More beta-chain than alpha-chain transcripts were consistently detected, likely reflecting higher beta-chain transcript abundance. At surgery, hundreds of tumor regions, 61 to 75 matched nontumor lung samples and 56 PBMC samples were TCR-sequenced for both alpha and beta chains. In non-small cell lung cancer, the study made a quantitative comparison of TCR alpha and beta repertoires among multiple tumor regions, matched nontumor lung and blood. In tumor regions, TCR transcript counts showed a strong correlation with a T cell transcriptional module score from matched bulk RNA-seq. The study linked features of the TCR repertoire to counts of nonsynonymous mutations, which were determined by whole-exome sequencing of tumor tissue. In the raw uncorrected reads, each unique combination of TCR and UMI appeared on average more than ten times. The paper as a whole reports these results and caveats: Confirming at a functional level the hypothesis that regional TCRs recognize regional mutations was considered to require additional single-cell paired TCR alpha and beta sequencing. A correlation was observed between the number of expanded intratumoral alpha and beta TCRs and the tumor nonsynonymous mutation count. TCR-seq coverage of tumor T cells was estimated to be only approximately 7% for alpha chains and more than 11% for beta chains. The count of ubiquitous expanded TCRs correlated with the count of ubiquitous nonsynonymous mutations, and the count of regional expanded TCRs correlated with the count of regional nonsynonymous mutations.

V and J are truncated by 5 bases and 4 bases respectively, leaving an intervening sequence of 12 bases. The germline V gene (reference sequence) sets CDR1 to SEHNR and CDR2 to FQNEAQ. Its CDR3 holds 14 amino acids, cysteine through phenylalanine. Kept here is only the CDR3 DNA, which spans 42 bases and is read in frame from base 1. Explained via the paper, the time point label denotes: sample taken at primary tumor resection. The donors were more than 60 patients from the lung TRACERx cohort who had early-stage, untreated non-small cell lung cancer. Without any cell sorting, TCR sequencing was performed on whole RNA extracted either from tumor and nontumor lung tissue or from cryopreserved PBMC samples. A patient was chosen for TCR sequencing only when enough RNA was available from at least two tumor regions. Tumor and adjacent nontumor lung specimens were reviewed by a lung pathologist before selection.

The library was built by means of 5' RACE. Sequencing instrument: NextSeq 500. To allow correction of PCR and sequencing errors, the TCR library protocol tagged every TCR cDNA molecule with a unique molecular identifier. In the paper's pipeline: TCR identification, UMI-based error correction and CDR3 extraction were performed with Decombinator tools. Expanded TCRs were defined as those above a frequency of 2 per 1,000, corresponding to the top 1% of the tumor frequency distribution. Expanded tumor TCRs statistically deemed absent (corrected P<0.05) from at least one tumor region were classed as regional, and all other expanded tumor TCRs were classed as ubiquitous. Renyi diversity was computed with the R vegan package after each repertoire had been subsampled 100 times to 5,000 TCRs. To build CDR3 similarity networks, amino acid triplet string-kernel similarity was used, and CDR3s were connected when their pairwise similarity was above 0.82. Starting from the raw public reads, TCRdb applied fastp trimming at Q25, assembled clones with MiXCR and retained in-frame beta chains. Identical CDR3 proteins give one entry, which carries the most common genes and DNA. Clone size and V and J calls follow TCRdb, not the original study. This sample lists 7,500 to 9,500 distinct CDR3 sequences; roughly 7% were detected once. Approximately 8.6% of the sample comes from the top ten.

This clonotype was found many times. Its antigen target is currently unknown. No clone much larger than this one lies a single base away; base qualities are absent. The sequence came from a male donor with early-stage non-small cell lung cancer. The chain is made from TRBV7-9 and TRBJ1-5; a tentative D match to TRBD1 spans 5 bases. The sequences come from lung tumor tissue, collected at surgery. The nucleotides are TGTGCCAGCAGCCCAGGGCTGGGAAATCAGCCCCAGCATTTT. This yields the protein CASSPGLGNQPQHF.